These 27 T cell receptor beta chains share one sample of origin, sequenced in a study of shared clonotypes between healthy human individuals (TCRdb year 2020). Library creation used the immunoSEQ multiplex PCR assay. TCRdb took over this immuneACCESS table, retaining in-frame rearrangements with V and J assigned. Such tables are incomplete; in checked studies, under half of the missing clones stem from an unresolved V gene, and the remainder is unexplained. The sample has around 700,000 clones on record, approximately 75% of them singletons. Roughly 1.8% of the sample belongs to the ten largest clones. The sample consisted of memory CD4+ T cells sorted from blood. This specimen's cell subset or site label, per the study, means: CD45RA-negative fraction. Receptor source: a woman in her 30s in good health.

Remarks on this clone: This is likely an artifact of a read error, given a far larger clone one base away. The CDR3 DNA follows: TGTGCCAGCAGCCTGACAGGGATCTCGTGGTATGACTACACCTTC. This translates into CASSLTGISWYDYTF. This chain uses TRBV5-6 with TRBJ1-2; 7 bases match TRBD1. Looked up from germline, CDR1 is SGHDT and CDR2 is YYEEEE. The CDR3 totals 15 residues.

The chain recombines TRBV7-6 with TRBJ2-3; 7 bases are a match to TRBD2. Trimming cost V 5 bases and J 0 bases; bases outside gene matches: 11. The V gene's germline CDR1 is SGHVS and CDR2 FNYEAQ. There are 17 residues in the CDR3. In DNA form, the CDR3 reads TGTGCCAGCAGCGACTCGGCGGCTAGCGGTAGCACAGATACGCAGTATTTT. This codes for CASSDSAASGSTDTQYF.

The chain employs TRBV21-1 and TRBJ2-7; no check of the table's D call, TRBD1, against the DNA was made. TRBV21-1 is reported as a pseudogene. The CDR3 covers 14 residues. In DNA form, the CDR3 reads TGTGCCAGCAGCTCCCCGGGACAGTCCTACGAGCAGTACTTC. Translating it yields CASSSPGQSYEQYF.

The chain has TRBV5-6 and TRBJ1-1; D ambiguous. Looked up from germline, CDR1 is SGHDT and CDR2 is YYEEEE. The CDR3 runs 14 residues. V dropped 6 bases and J dropped 1 base, with 13 bases sitting between them. In DNA form, the CDR3 reads TGTGCCAGCACAAAACTTCGGAGGAACACTGAAGCTTTCTTT. Its translation is CASTKLRRNTEAFF.

This clone appeared a few times. The rearrangement links TRBV19 to TRBJ1-1; 7 bases map to TRBD1. Losses at the gene ends were 5 bases for V and 0 bases for J; bases not matched to a gene: 12. The germline CDR1 and CDR2 sequences are LNHDA and SQIVND (reference sequence). The CDR3 contains 17 residues. CDR3 region: CASSVGDSAPMNTEAFF. CDR3 in DNA: TGTGCCAGTAGTGTAGGGGACAGCGCCCCAATGAACACTGAAGCTTTCTTT.

In this sample, this clone turned up once. This chain links TRBV5-1 with TRBJ2-7, with D maybe TRBD1 (6 bases). This CDR3 is built from 15 residues. The ends were cut back, 0 bases at V and 4 bases at J, with 14 bases in the middle. CDR1 is SGHRS and CDR2 is YFSETQ in the germline V gene. The CDR3 nucleotides are TGCGCCAGCAGCTTGGGGGCAGGGGCACCATACGAGCAGTACTTC. As protein: CASSLGAGAPYEQYF.

The rearrangement links TRBV19 to TRBJ1-2, with 7 bases identical to TRBD1. J was trimmed by 9 bases and V by 3 bases; bases with no gene match: 10. Germline CDR1 is LNHDA and CDR2 is SQIVND (reference sequence). The CDR3 sequence is 14 residues long. This CDR3 reads CASSIPQGSMRYTF. The CDR3, as DNA: TGTGCCAGTAGTATCCCACAGGGGTCTATGCGCTACACCTTC.

This rearrangement joins TRBV27 to TRBJ2-7; D is unresolved. Germline V gene data show CDR1 as MNHEY and CDR2 as SMNVEV (reference sequence). Trimming left V 6 bases short and J 0 bases short, with 18 bases between. The CDR3 has 16 residues. Here the CDR3 DNA reads TGTGCCAGCAGCAAATCCCCGGGCCTTAGCTCCTACGAGCAGTACTTC. Encoded protein: CASSKSPGLSSYEQYF.

The chain uses TRBV5-4 and TRBJ2-7, with TRBD2 matching 12 bases. The germline gives CDR1 SGHNT, CDR2 YYREEE (reference sequence). Losses at the gene ends were 3 bases for V and 4 bases for J; bases not matched to a gene: 5. The CDR3 contains 15 residues. The chain's CDR3 is CASSSATSGSYEQYF. The CDR3 nucleotides read TGTGCCAGCAGCTCGGCGACTAGCGGGAGTTACGAGCAGTACTTC. Combining the CDR3 with reference TRBV5-4 and TRBJ2-7 gives the whole variable domain ETGVTQSPTHLIKTRGQQVTLRCSSQSGHNTVSWYQQALGQGPQFIFQYYREEENGRGNFPPRFSGLQFPNYSSELNVNALELDDSALYLCASSSATSGSYEQYFGPGTRLTVT.

Here the CDR3 DNA reads TGTGCCATCAGCCTCGCAGGGGCGAACGAGCAGTACTTC. This sequence encodes CAISLAGANEQYF. The chain employs TRBV10-3 and TRBJ2-7, with D perhaps TRBD1 (6 bases). V was shortened by 6 bases and J by 5 bases, with 14 bases between the two germline ends. The germline V gene encodes CDR1 ENHRY and CDR2 SYGVKD. The CDR3 sequence is 13 residues long.

The chain employs TRBV6-4 and TRBJ2-4, with 8 bases matching TRBD2. The germline CDR1 and CDR2 sequences are MRHNA and SNTAGT. CDR3 length: 13 residues. V lost 8 bases and J lost 4; bases outside the gene matches: 4. The CDR3 here is CASQRERKNIQYF. The CDR3 DNA reads as TGTGCCAGCCAGCGGGAGAGGAAAAACATTCAGTACTTC.

The chain has TRBV7-9 and TRBJ2-2; 10 bases are shared with TRBD2. V shed 2 bases, J shed 0 bases, and the junction held 3 bases outside the gene matches. The germline CDR1 and CDR2 sequences are SEHNR and FQNEAQ (reference sequence). The CDR3 length is 17 residues. The CDR3 loop is CASSLRLAGPNTGELFF. The CDR3 DNA follows: TGTGCCAGCAGCTTACGACTAGCGGGCCCGAACACCGGGGAGCTGTTTTTT. Full variable domain (remainder filled in from reference TRBV7-9 and TRBJ2-2): DTGVSQNPRHKITKRGQNVTFRCDPISEHNRLYWYRQTLGQGPEFLTYFQNEAQLEKSRLLSDRFSAERPKGSFSTLEIQRTEQGDSAMYLCASSLRLAGPNTGELFFGEGSRLTVL.

This clone showed up many times. The chain employs TRBV6-7 and TRBJ2-3; no reliable D call. TRBV6-7 is assigned to the ORF class and has an uncertain function. Trimming took off 2 bases at V and 2 bases at J, with 5 bases between the two ends. The CDR3 is 13 residues long. CDR3 loop: CASSYPSTDTQYF. The CDR3 nucleotides read TGTGCCAGCAGTTACCCATCCACAGATACGCAGTATTTT.

The chain combines TRBV10-3 with TRBJ2-3; D uncertain. CDR1 ENHRY and CDR2 SYGVKD come from the germline V gene. The CDR3 covers 15 residues. Trimming stripped 4 bases from V and 3 bases from J, with 14 bases between. CDR3 in DNA: TGTGCCATCAGTGGGAATATAGCCGGGACAGATACGCAGTATTTT. This codes for CAISGNIAGTDTQYF.

This clone has at least ten counts. V is TRBV7-9 and J is TRBJ2-1, with D perhaps matching TRBD1 (6 bases). Trimming removed 7 bases from V and 0 bases from J, with 16 bases in between. Germline CDR1 and CDR2: SEHNR and FQNEAQ (reference sequence). The CDR3 is 16 amino acids. The CDR3 DNA is TGTGCCAGCACCGAAACCCGGGACATCTCCTACAATGAGCAGTTCTTC. This gives the protein CASTETRDISYNEQFF.

V gene TRBV2 combines with J gene TRBJ1-1; D unclear. This CDR3 spans 15 amino acids. V shed 7 bases and J shed 2 bases, with 17 bases lying between them. The germline gives CDR1 SNHLY, CDR2 FYNNEI. This CDR3 reads CASTSSDLGNTEAFF. The CDR3 bases are TGTGCCAGCACATCCTCGGACCTTGGAAACACTGAAGCTTTCTTT.

V gene TRBV7-9 combines with J gene TRBJ1-3; D is undetermined. Trimming left V 5 bases short and J 2 bases short, with 4 bases between. The CDR3 runs 12 residues. The germline V gene has CDR1 SEHNR and CDR2 FQNEAQ (reference sequence). CDR3 loop: CASSTAGNTIYF. The DNA of the CDR3 is TGTGCCAGCAGCACAGCTGGAAACACCATATATTTT.

This clone was observed a handful of times. The chain uses TRBV19 and TRBJ2-6; 10 bases match TRBD1. The trim removed 5 bases at V and 1 base at J, leaving 8 bases unmatched. The CDR3 contains 18 residues. Germline V gene data show CDR1 as LNHDA and CDR2 as SQIVND (reference sequence). The CDR3 sequence: CASSQRGTGVSGANVLTF. CDR3 DNA: TGTGCCAGTAGTCAAAGGGGGACAGGGGTTTCTGGGGCCAACGTCCTGACTTTC.

Of note for this clone: A far more abundant clone sits one base away, making this likely a read error. Within the sample, other DNA sequences also encode this same CDR3. The J gene is TRBJ1-2, the V gene TRBV6-5; TRBD1 matches 8 bases. Germline V lookup: CDR1 MNHEY, CDR2 SVGAGI. This CDR3 has 14 residues. The chain's CDR3 is CASSPGTGFGGYTF. CDR3 bases: TGTGCCAGCAGTCCCGGGACAGGTTTTGGGGGCTACACTTTC.

The chain has TRBV2 and TRBJ1-1; D is uncertain. Trimming cost V 4 bases and J 10 bases, with 13 bases left between them. The CDR3 is 12 residues long. Germline CDR1 is SNHLY and CDR2 is FYNNEI. The CDR3 sequence: CASSVWQASAFF. CDR3 DNA sequence: TGTGCCAGCAGTGTCTGGCAAGCGTCAGCTTTCTTT.

The chain joins TRBV11-2 to TRBJ1-5; 7 bases are shared with TRBD1. This CDR3 has 15 residues. In germline, CDR1 is SGHAT, CDR2 FQNNGV. The V gene end was trimmed by 2 bases and the J gene end by 4 bases; junction bases not matched to a gene: 5. The CDR3 bases are TGTGCCAGCAGCTTAACTACAGGGGATAATCAGCCCCAGCATTTT. Its protein product is CASSLTTGDNQPQHF.

This rearrangement joins TRBV11-3 to TRBJ2-1, with a possible D match to TRBD2 (5 bases). The CDR3 is 15 residues long. V lost 2 bases to trimming and J lost 1 base, with 9 bases between them. The V gene's germline CDR1 is SGHNT and CDR2 YENEEA. The CDR3 DNA reads as TGTGCCAGCAGCTTATTCGGGGAGTCCTACAATGAGCAGTTCTTC. Protein: CASSLFGESYNEQFF. The variable domain in full, with the rest retrieved from reference TRBV11-3 and TRBJ2-1, is EAGVVQSPRYKIIEKKQPVAFWCNPISGHNTLYWYLQNLGQGPELLIRYENEEAVDDSQLPKDRFSAERLKGVDSTLKIQPAELGDSAVYLCASSLFGESYNEQFFGPGTRLTVL.

This chain joins TRBV2 and TRBJ2-7; 9 bases match TRBD1. Germline CDR1 SNHLY, CDR2 FYNNEI. The CDR3 sequence is 15 residues long. J was trimmed by 2 bases and V by 5 bases; bases with no gene match: 7. The CDR3 is CASSSPGQGTYEQYF. The DNA for the CDR3 is TGTGCCAGCAGTAGCCCGGGACAGGGCACCTACGAGCAGTACTTC.

The genes are TRBV19 and TRBJ2-6; 7 positions match TRBD1. V gave up 3 bases and J gave up 1 base; unmatched junction bases: 3. The CDR3 contains 16 residues. Germline CDR1 LNHDA, CDR2 SQIVND (reference sequence). CDR3 residues: CASSIRRGSGANVLTF. The CDR3 DNA reads as TGTGCCAGTAGTATCCGCAGGGGGTCTGGGGCCAACGTCCTGACTTTC. The full variable domain, completed using reference TRBV19 and TRBJ2-6, is DGGITQSPKYLFRKEGQNVTLSCEQNLNHDAMYWYRQDPGQGLRLIYYSQIVNDFQKGDIAEGYSVSREKKESFPLTVTSAQKNPTAFYLCASSIRRGSGANVLTFGAGSRLTVL.

This clone was counted once. The chain couples TRBV29-1 to TRBJ2-7, with unresolved D. Trimming left V 1 base short and J 5 bases short, with 6 bases between. CDR1 and CDR2 from the germline V gene are SQVTM and ANQGSEA. The CDR3 loop spans 11 amino acids. CDR3 loop: CSVEAYDEQYF. The CDR3 region has the DNA TGCAGCGTTGAAGCCTATGACGAGCAGTACTTC.

The chain links TRBV27 to TRBJ2-5; D is ambiguous. V shed 5 bases and J shed 0 bases, with 7 bases lying between them. The germline CDR1 and CDR2 sequences are MNHEY and SMNVEV (reference sequence). The CDR3 sequence is 13 residues long. The CDR3: CASSLKYQETQYF. Here the CDR3 DNA reads TGTGCCAGCAGTCTAAAGTACCAAGAGACCCAGTACTTC.

The V gene is TRBV25-1, the J gene TRBJ2-1; 13 nucleotides agree with TRBD2. The ends lost 5 bases at V and 5 bases at J; junction bases unmatched: 9. Germline CDR1 is MGHDK and CDR2 is SYGVNS. This CDR3 comprises 17 residues. The CDR3 loop is CASSTDAGLAGNNEQFF. The CDR3 bases are TGTGCCAGCAGTACTGACGCGGGACTAGCGGGAAACAATGAGCAGTTCTTC.